The present T cell receptor (beta chain) was sequenced within a study of early T cells in non-severe SARS-CoV-2 infection. About the research overall: Sequencing of unsorted whole blood was done on bulk RNA, leaving chains unpaired.

Researchers attached unique molecular identifiers to individual cDNA molecules. TCRdb reanalysed the 5' RACE reads using MiXCR and keeps one entry per CDR3 protein. Here the sample spans around 27,000 distinct CDR3 sequences, roughly 6% being singletons. The V end lost 1 base, the J end lost 6 bases, and 12 bases lay between the germline ends. The CDR3 has 15 residues. The germline gives CDR1 KGHDR, CDR2 SFDVKD. This clonotype was counted at least ten times. Its antigen is as yet unknown. Study-wide points: Lookups in VDJdb leaned toward anti-spike CD8 responses and missed private and CD4 specificities.

The receptor was derived from an adult who was a healthcare worker with PCR-confirmed SARS-CoV-2 infection or an uninfected control (not recorded which). This sequence joins TRBV24-1 and TRBJ2-1; TRBD2 is a possible D gene (5 bases). Sequencing was carried out using whole blood. The CDR3 nucleotides are TGTGCCACCAGTGATTTTTCCCTAGCTGGCAATGAGCAGTTCTTC. Translated, it gives CATSDFSLAGNEQFF.